The text below deals with one TCR beta chain. This sample is part of a study of shared clonotypes between healthy human individuals. Libraries were prepared by immunoSEQ multiplex PCR; TCRdb keeps only in-frame clonotypes and omits some of them. The data contain about 980,000 clones, around 80% of them singletons. The CDR3 is 15 residues long. With 1 base clipped from V and 5 bases from J, the junction kept 7 bases outside the gene matches. Germline CDR1 is SGHDN and CDR2 is FVKESK. This TCR came from a young man in good health. The material sequenced was memory CD4+ T cells sorted from blood. The subset denotes: CD45RA-negative fraction. V is TRBV14 and J is TRBJ2-7; 8 bases are shared with TRBD1. CDR3 nucleotide sequence: TGTGCCAGCAGCCAAGGGTCCAGGGGGCGAAACGAGCAGTACTTC. Its translation is CASSQGSRGRNEQYF.